This TCR beta chain comes out of a study of blood T cell repertoires in COVID-19. Study at large: T cells, B-cell-depleted T cells, or PBMCs supplied cDNA or gDNA.

This clone was observed a few times. Using immunoSEQ multiplex PCR, the repertoire was profiled, and TCRdb retains in-frame clones only, with some absent. Among fewer than 400,000 clones listed, about nine tenths were seen once. Individuals aged 18 to 89 years were recruited from 24 US areas. Participants had their cohort set by participant-reported clinical history. Trimming took 6 bases from V and 5 from J, leaving 8 bases between them. Germline lookup yields CDR1 MNHEY and CDR2 SVGAGI. The CDR3 loop spans 13 amino acids. The specimen sequenced was PBMCs or T cells enriched from blood (not recorded which). This chain links TRBV6-5 with TRBJ1-6, with D unresolved. The clonotype was recovered from a woman in her 30s who had recovered from COVID-19. The CDR3 coding sequence is TGTGCCAGCAGGCGGACTAATAATTCACCCCTCCACTTT. Its protein is CASRRTNNSPLHF.